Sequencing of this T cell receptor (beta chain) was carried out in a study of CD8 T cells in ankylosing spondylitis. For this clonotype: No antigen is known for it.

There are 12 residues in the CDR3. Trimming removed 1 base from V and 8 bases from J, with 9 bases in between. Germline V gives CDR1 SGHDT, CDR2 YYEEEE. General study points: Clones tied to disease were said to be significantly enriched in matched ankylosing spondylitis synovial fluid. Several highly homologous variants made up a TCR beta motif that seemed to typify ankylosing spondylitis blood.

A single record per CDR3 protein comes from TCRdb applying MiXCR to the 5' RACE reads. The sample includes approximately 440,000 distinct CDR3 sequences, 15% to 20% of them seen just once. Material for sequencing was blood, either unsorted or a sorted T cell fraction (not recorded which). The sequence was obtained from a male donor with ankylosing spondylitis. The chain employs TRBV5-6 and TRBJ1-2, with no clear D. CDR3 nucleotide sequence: TGTGCCAGCAGCTTGCCTACATGGGGCTACACCTTC. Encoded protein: CASSLPTWGYTF.